These 31 T cell receptor beta chains share one sample of origin, sequenced in a study of cytomegalovirus exposure and HLA in healthy donors. The data were produced by immunoSEQ multiplex PCR, yet TCRdb's version contains in-frame clones alone and is incomplete. Here the sample spans under 250,000 clones, 80% to 90% being singletons. Source material: PBMCs. All receptors derive from a woman aged 18-29 years in good health and CMV-seropositive.

The gene calls are TRBV6-5 and TRBJ1-2, with D possibly matching TRBD1 (5 bases). Deletions cut 5 bases from V and 3 bases from J, with 13 bases between. This CDR3 region has 14 residues. CDR1 and CDR2 from the germline V gene are MNHEY and SVGAGI. The CDR3 DNA is TGTGCCAGCAGTCAAGTGGACACCCACTATGGCTACACCTTC. Its protein product is CASSQVDTHYGYTF.

J is TRBJ1-2 and V is TRBV18; tentative D call: TRBD1 (6 bases). V lost 5 bases to trimming and J lost 7 bases, with 23 bases between them. This CDR3 has 16 residues. Germline assignment: CDR1 KGHSH and CDR2 LQKENI. As DNA, the CDR3 is TGTGCCAGCTCATCGTCCTTCATAACAGGGACGCGTGGCTACACCTTC. Translating gives CASSSSFITGTRGYTF.

The chain carries TRBV5-1 and TRBJ2-5, with a weak D call TRBD1 (6 bases). Per the germline V gene, CDR1 is SGHRS and CDR2 is YFSETQ. CDR3 length: 13 residues. V was pared by 4 bases and J by 2 bases, with 9 bases between. CDR3 loop: CASSPQGQETQYF. Written as DNA, the CDR3 is TGCGCCAGCAGCCCCCAGGGGCAAGAGACCCAGTACTTC.

The rearrangement uses TRBV21-1 and TRBJ1-3; the tabulated D call, TRBD1, remains unverified against the DNA. TRBV21-1 is a recognized pseudogene. The CDR3 is made up of 18 amino acids. In DNA, the CDR3 is TGTGCCAGCAGCAGAAAGGACAGGGTAAAAAACTCTGGAAACACCATATATTTT. This codes for CASSRKDRVKNSGNTIYF.

The chain is built from TRBV28 and TRBJ1-4; 7 bases match TRBD1. Germline CDR1 reads MDHEN; CDR2 reads SYDVKM. This CDR3 is 16 amino acids long. The junction had 12 bases not matched to a gene; V was cut back by 3 bases and J by 8 bases. In DNA form, the CDR3 reads TGTGCCAGCAGTTTTCTCCGTGACAGGGCTTGGGAAAAACTGTTTTTT. It is translated as CASSFLRDRAWEKLFF.

This sequence joins TRBV5-1 and TRBJ1-2; D might be TRBD1 (5 bases). CDR3 length: 14 amino acids. V lost 0 bases and J 5 bases, leaving 11 bases between the germline ends. The V gene's germline CDR1 is SGHRS and CDR2 YFSETQ. This CDR3 reads CASSLVGEEYGYTF. DNA for the CDR3: TGCGCCAGCAGCTTGGTAGGGGAGGAGTATGGCTACACCTTC. The full variable domain, rest sourced from reference TRBV5-1 and TRBJ1-2, is KAGVTQTPRYLIKTRGQQVTLSCSPISGHRSVSWYQQTPGQGLQFLFEYFSETQRNKGNFPGRFSGRQFSNSRSEMNVSTLELGDSALYLCASSLVGEEYGYTFGSGTRLTVV.

The V call is TRBV27, the J call TRBJ2-1; no clear D. The CDR3 covers 15 residues. Between the trimmed V and J ends, which lost 5 bases and 0 bases, there was a span of 11 bases. CDR1 is MNHEY, CDR2 SMNVEV, per germline (reference sequence). The chain's CDR3 is CASSRGPSSYNEQFF. The CDR3 DNA follows: TGTGCCAGCAGTCGAGGCCCTAGCTCCTACAATGAGCAGTTCTTC.

The chain has TRBV5-6 and TRBJ1-2, with a tentative D call TRBD1 (6 bases). V was cut by 6 bases and J by 4 bases, with 16 bases left in between. Germline V gene data show CDR1 as SGHDT and CDR2 as YYEEEE. The CDR3 runs 14 residues. The CDR3 spells CASTNQGISYGYTF. The CDR3 nucleotides read TGTGCCAGCACCAATCAGGGGATTAGCTATGGCTACACCTTC.

The count of this clone is one. The CDR3: CASSSRRNEQFF. CDR3 bases: TGTGCCAGTAGTAGTCGGAGAAATGAGCAGTTCTTC. This chain links TRBV19 with TRBJ2-1; unclear D gene. The CDR3 sequence is 12 residues long. Germline-derived CDR1 and CDR2 are LNHDA and SQIVND (reference sequence). With 4 bases removed from V and 7 bases from J, the gap between germline ends came to 8 bases.

The chain has TRBV28 and TRBJ2-1, with a weak D call TRBD2 (6 bases). The CDR3 covers 13 residues. CDR1 is MDHEN, CDR2 SYDVKM, per germline. The V gene lost 5 bases and the J gene lost 5 bases, with 10 bases spanning the gap. In nucleotides, the CDR3 is TGTGCCAGCAGTCCAAGGACTAACAATGAGCAGTTCTTC. It encodes CASSPRTNNEQFF.

The genes are TRBV7-9 and TRBJ1-2; 7 bases map to TRBD1. In germline, CDR1 is SEHNR, CDR2 FQNEAQ (reference sequence). Trimming took 0 bases from V and 1 from J; bases not matched to a gene: 2. This CDR3 has 15 amino acids. The chain's CDR3 is CASSLARDSNYGYTF. The CDR3 DNA is TGTGCCAGCAGCTTAGCAAGGGACAGTAACTATGGCTACACCTTC.

The chain joins TRBV6-1 to TRBJ2-7; 9 nucleotides agree with TRBD2. Unmatched junction bases numbered 6, after V lost 4 bases and J lost 5 bases. The CDR3 has 14 residues. Germline V gives CDR1 MNHNS, CDR2 SASEGT. The CDR3 is CASSGGSGRNEQYF. The DNA for the CDR3 is TGTGCCAGCAGTGGGGGGAGCGGGAGGAACGAGCAGTACTTC.

This chain connects TRBV29-1 to TRBJ1-1; maybe TRBD1 (5 bases). This CDR3 is 12 amino acids long. V was shortened by 6 bases and J by 0 bases, with 8 bases between the two germline ends. Germline V lookup: CDR1 SQVTM, CDR2 ANQGSEA. The CDR3 protein is CSVGGVNTEAFF. The CDR3 bases are TGCAGCGTGGGGGGGGTGAACACTGAAGCTTTCTTT. Full variable domain (outside the CDR3, taken from reference TRBV29-1 and TRBJ1-1): SAVISQKPSRDICQRGTSLTIQCQVDSQVTMMFWYRQQPGQSLTLIATANQGSEATYESGFVIDKFPISRPNLTFSTLTVSNMSPEDSSIYLCSVGGVNTEAFFGQGTRLTVV.

The V call is TRBV5-1, the J call TRBJ1-2, with D possibly matching TRBD1 (6 bases). The germline V and J ends were trimmed by 1 base and 5 bases, with 18 bases remaining between them. Germline V CDR1 and CDR2: SGHRS, YFSETQ. The CDR3 has 16 amino acids. The CDR3 coding sequence is TGCGCCAGCAGCTTGTCACAGGGAATCTCCCTTTATGGCTACACCTTC. It encodes CASSLSQGISLYGYTF.

The CDR3 coding sequence is TGCGCCAGCAGCTTTAGACAGGGAGGAGACTATGGCTACACCTTC. Residues: CASSFRQGGDYGYTF. This chain uses TRBV5-1 with TRBJ1-2; 7 nucleotides match TRBD1. With 2 bases clipped from V and 3 bases from J, the junction kept 7 bases outside the gene matches. This CDR3 region has 15 residues. The V gene's germline CDR1 is SGHRS and CDR2 YFSETQ.

This clone was detected only a few times. The CDR3 loop is CSVDRQGAKSGYTF. The CDR3 DNA sequence: TGCAGCGTTGATAGACAGGGGGCAAAAAGTGGCTACACCTTC. The chain couples TRBV29-1 to TRBJ1-2; 10 bases agree with TRBD1. Germline V CDR1 and CDR2: SQVTM, ANQGSEA. With V trimmed by 3 bases and J by 7 bases, 8 bases remained unmatched. CDR3 length: 14 residues.

V and J are TRBV27 and TRBJ2-7; 7 positions agree with TRBD2. Germline loops: CDR1 MNHEY, CDR2 SMNVEV (reference sequence). CDR3 length equals 15 residues. Trimming took 6 bases from V and 4 from J; bases not matched to a gene: 12. The CDR3 spells CASSSLGGDHYEQYF. CDR3 coding DNA: TGTGCCAGCAGCTCCCTGGGGGGGGACCATTACGAGCAGTACTTC.

The chain combines TRBV6-1 with TRBJ1-4; D unresolved. The CDR3 loop spans 16 amino acids. Germline values: CDR1 MNHNS, CDR2 SASEGT. V dropped 4 bases and J dropped 4 bases, with 16 bases sitting between them. The DNA of the CDR3 is TGTGCCAGCAGTGGCTCTGTAGGGAGAGGTAATGAAAAACTGTTTTTT. It translates to CASSGSVGRGNEKLFF.

V usage is TRBV5-1 and J usage is TRBJ2-7; 14 nucleotides align to TRBD2. There are 17 residues in the CDR3. The J segment lost 5 bases and the V segment lost 1 base, leaving 8 bases of the junction unmatched. Per germline, CDR1 SGHRS and CDR2 YFSETQ. Here the CDR3 DNA reads TGCGCCAGCAGCTTGAGTTATCGGACTAGCGGGAGGAACGAGCAGTACTTC. This codes for CASSLSYRTSGRNEQYF.

The table lists this clone with a count of one. V usage is TRBV4-1 and J usage is TRBJ2-7; D call uncertain. The germline V gene encodes CDR1 MGHRA and CDR2 YSYEKL. The CDR3 is 15 amino acids. V lost 0 bases to trimming and J lost 0 bases, with 9 bases between them. The CDR3 nucleotides are TGCGCCAGCAGCCAAGATGGAGCCTCCTCCTACGAGCAGTACTTC. It is translated as CASSQDGASSYEQYF.

This clone was observed a few times. V is TRBV6-1 and J is TRBJ1-2, with 9 bases that match TRBD1. V shed 4 bases, J shed 4 bases, and the junction held 7 bases outside the gene matches. The V gene's germline CDR1 is MNHNS and CDR2 SASEGT. There are 15 residues in the CDR3. The CDR3 DNA reads TGTGCCAGCAGTGGCGGCACAGGGGGCGCCTATGGCTACACCTTC. It codes for CASSGGTGGAYGYTF.

V gene TRBV28 combines with J gene TRBJ2-7, with D unresolved. From germline, CDR1 is MDHEN and CDR2 SYDVKM. The CDR3 spans 14 residues. V dropped 2 bases and J dropped 6 bases, with 14 bases sitting between them. The CDR3 loop is CASSLGNPRFEQYF. The DNA for the CDR3 is TGTGCCAGCAGTTTAGGCAACCCGCGGTTCGAGCAGTACTTC.

Written as DNA, the CDR3 is TGTGCCAGCAGCTCGGTAGACAGGGCGAACGAAGCTTTCTTT. Encoded protein: CASSSVDRANEAFF. The chain has TRBV5-4 and TRBJ1-1; 7 bases match TRBD1. CDR1 is SGHNT and CDR2 is YYREEE in the germline V gene (reference sequence). CDR3 length: 14 amino acids. Losses at the gene ends were 3 bases for V and 8 bases for J; bases not matched to a gene: 10.

V and J are TRBV7-6 and TRBJ2-6; TRBD1 matches 8 bases. Per the germline V gene, CDR1 is SGHVS and CDR2 is FNYEAQ. The trim removed 5 bases at V and 8 bases at J, leaving 14 bases unmatched. CDR3 size: 17 residues. The CDR3 coding sequence is TGTGCCAGCAGCAGAAGCAGGGGGCGCTTCGGGACCAACGTCCTGACTTTC. Its protein is CASSRSRGRFGTNVLTF.

The chain combines TRBV7-2 with TRBJ2-3; 12 positions agree with TRBD2. Trimming at V came to 1 base and at J to 3 bases, leaving 2 bases not matched to a gene. CDR1 is SGHTA and CDR2 is FQGNSA in the germline V gene. The CDR3 has 16 residues. The CDR3 protein is CASSLGLAGETDTQYF. The DNA of the CDR3 is TGTGCCAGCAGCTTAGGACTAGCGGGGGAAACAGATACGCAGTATTTT.

This rearrangement joins TRBV7-9 to TRBJ1-2, with 7 nucleotides matching TRBD1. This CDR3 has 16 residues. The ends lost 3 bases at V and 4 bases at J; junction bases unmatched: 11. Germline V gene data show CDR1 as SEHNR and CDR2 as FQNEAQ (reference sequence). The CDR3: CASSLQRDSGIYGYTF. The CDR3 DNA sequence: TGTGCCAGCAGCTTGCAACGGGACAGTGGAATCTATGGCTACACCTTC.

The rearrangement uses TRBV27 and TRBJ1-5; a weak D match, TRBD1 (6 bases). V lost 6 bases and J 0 bases, leaving 12 bases between the germline ends. CDR1 and CDR2 (germline): MNHEY, SMNVEV (reference sequence). This CDR3 comprises 15 residues. CDR3 region: CASRRQANSNQPQHF. The DNA of the CDR3 is TGTGCCAGCAGAAGACAGGCGAATAGCAATCAGCCCCAGCATTTT.

The chain joins TRBV6-5 to TRBJ1-1, with 7 bases that match TRBD1. The CDR3 sequence is 12 residues long. Losses at the gene ends were 2 bases for V and 10 bases for J; bases not matched to a gene: 4. Per germline, CDR1 MNHEY and CDR2 SVGAGI. For the CDR3, the DNA is TGTGCCAGCAGTTACACGACAGGGCGAGCTTTCTTT. It encodes CASSYTTGRAFF.

The chain joins TRBV9 to TRBJ2-7; no firm D call. V dropped 4 bases and J dropped 3 bases, with 5 bases sitting between them. Germline CDR1 is SGDLS and CDR2 is YYNGEE. CDR3 size: 11 residues. The CDR3 DNA follows: TGTGCCAGCAGCCACTACTACGAGCAGTACTTC. It encodes CASSHYYEQYF. Variable domain in full (rest from reference TRBV9 and TRBJ2-7): DSGVTQTPKHLITATGQRVTLRCSPRSGDLSVYWYQQSLDQGLQFLIQYYNGEERAKGNILERFSAQQFPDLHSELNLSSLELGDSALYFCASSHYYEQYFGPGTRLTVT.

Points on this clone: The same CDR3 also results from other DNA sequences found in this sample. This chain uses TRBV29-1 with TRBJ2-7; 7 positions agree with TRBD2. The V and J ends lost 4 bases and 0 bases, in that order; junction bases with no gene match: 6. This CDR3 is 14 amino acids long. The germline V gene encodes CDR1 SQVTM and CDR2 ANQGSEA. The CDR3 nucleotides are TGCAGCGTTGCGGGGGGTCCGAGCTCCTACGAGCAGTACTTC. Translation: CSVAGGPSSYEQYF.

This sequence joins TRBV7-9 and TRBJ2-7, with a weak D call TRBD2 (6 bases). V lost 5 bases to trimming and J lost 3 bases, with 17 bases between them. The CDR3 has 15 residues. The germline V gene encodes CDR1 SEHNR and CDR2 FQNEAQ (reference sequence). CDR3 in amino acids: CASSTNPDGGYEQYF. In DNA, the CDR3 is TGTGCCAGCAGCACGAACCCAGACGGGGGCTACGAGCAGTACTTC.